The following is a T cell receptor (beta chain) sequence with its context. Antigen unknown. The V gene's germline CDR1 is SQVTM and CDR2 ANQGSEA. CDR3 size: 14 residues. The J segment lost 3 bases and the V segment lost 7 bases, leaving 4 bases of the junction unmatched. The PCR used 60 Vbeta and 13 Jbeta primers. Measured with immunoSEQ multiplex PCR; TCRdb has only the in-frame clones, and not every one. This table holds about 230,000 clones, roughly 78% found once. These data are taken from a study of cytomegalovirus exposure and HLA in healthy donors. Whole-study findings and limits: Three CMV-associated chains were confirmed in vitro to be specific for CMV antigens. A link between a missense DCLRE1C variant and TCR beta V- and J-gene trimming emerged from a later analysis.

The chain employs TRBV29-1 and TRBJ2-1, with 12 bases that match TRBD2. The sequenced sample consisted of PBMCs. This sequence was found in a boy younger than 18 in good health and CMV-seronegative. CDR3 protein: CSGATSGGYNEQFF. CDR3 sequence (DNA): TGCAGCGGAGCGACTAGCGGGGGCTACAATGAGCAGTTCTTC.